The table lists the clone carrying this TCR beta chain with many counts. Its antigen is undetermined. This specimen belongs to a study of T cell repertoires in cytomegalovirus infection. For the study at large: Signatures in public TCR beta sequences pointed to both CMV infection and matching HLA type. General study points: There were HLA-C-restricted CMV-specific TCR beta clonotypes dominating the ex vivo response.

TCRdb re-called the reads with MiXCR, one entry per CDR3 protein. The table records 200,000 to 250,000 distinct CDR3 sequences, around 6.4% of them present only once. The TCR was taken from a human donor in good health (CMV status not recorded). Some clones in this sample may be carry-over from other donors' samples. Material: PBMCs.

The CDR3 is CATRGGEGNSPLHF. The CDR3 region has the DNA TGTGCCACACGTGGCGGGGAAGGCAATTCACCCCTCCACTTT. V gene TRBV28 combines with J gene TRBJ1-6, with D uncertain. The germline V gene encodes CDR1 MDHEN and CDR2 SYDVKM. V lost 10 bases and J lost 7, with 17 bases in between. The CDR3 sequence is 14 residues long.